Reported below is one T cell receptor beta chain. In the study's own analysis: How many nucleated cells were present was estimated from reference gene primer amplification. Here immunoSEQ multiplex PCR was the method, and the copy in TCRdb shows in-frame clones only, minus some. V, J and clone size reflect that table, while D and trimming were determined from the DNA. The repertoire holds approximately 160,000 clones, with about four fifths as singletons. This sample is part of a study of blood T cell repertoires in COVID-19. Across the whole study: There were acute and convalescent COVID-19 samples, and they came from the United States, Italy and Spain. In each case, the material was cDNA or gDNA derived from T cells, B-cell-depleted T cells, or PBMCs.

Germline trimming cut 5 bases from V and 0 bases from J; bases unmatched to any gene: 7. The germline CDR1 and CDR2 sequences are SGHVS and FQNEAQ. This CDR3 has 17 residues. Source material: peripheral blood. V gene TRBV7-8 combines with J gene TRBJ2-3, with 11 nucleotides matching TRBD2. This TCR was sampled from a man between 70 and 80 years old who had recovered from COVID-19. This CDR3 is CASSRSGRAISTDTQYF. In nucleotides, the CDR3 is TGTGCCAGCAGCCGTAGCGGGAGGGCAATAAGCACAGATACGCAGTATTTT.